This T cell receptor (beta chain) originates from a study of blood T cells in healthy people across ages. This clonotype was observed a few times. Its antigen is not identified. Findings and limits, study-wide: Unknown donor CMV status possibly confounded expanded clonotype changes. There was a strong correlation between TCR beta diversity and naive T cell percentage. Observed TCR beta diversity per million T cells went down as age went up. This fall followed a roughly linear course with age.

The CDR3 has 14 amino acids. Germline V gene sequence: CDR1 SGHAT, CDR2 FQNNGV. V lost 5 bases to trimming and J lost 5 bases; unmatched junction nucleotides: 4. For the second PCR, which ran for about 6 to 11 cycles, a sample-barcoded 5' primer and a J-beta primer mix were used. TCRdb itself ran the 5' RACE reads through MiXCR, one entry per CDR3 protein. The sample includes hundreds of thousands of distinct CDR3 sequences, under 25% of them seen just once. Sequenced: blood. The chain carries TRBV11-2 and TRBJ1-4; 8 bases are a match to TRBD1. The receptor's source is a man aged 70 or older in good health. CDR3 in amino acids: CASSRTGPNEKLFF. CDR3 in DNA: TGTGCCAGCAGCCGGACAGGGCCCAATGAAAAACTGTTTTTT.